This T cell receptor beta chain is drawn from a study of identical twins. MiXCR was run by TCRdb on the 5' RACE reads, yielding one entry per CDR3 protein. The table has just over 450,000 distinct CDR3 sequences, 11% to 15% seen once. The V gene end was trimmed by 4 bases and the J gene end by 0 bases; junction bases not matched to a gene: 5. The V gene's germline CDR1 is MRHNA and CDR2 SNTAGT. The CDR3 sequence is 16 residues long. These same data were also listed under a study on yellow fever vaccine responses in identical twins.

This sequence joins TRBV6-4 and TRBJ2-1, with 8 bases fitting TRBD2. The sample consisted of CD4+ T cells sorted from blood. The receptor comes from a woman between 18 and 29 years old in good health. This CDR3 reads CASSAASGGSYNEQFF. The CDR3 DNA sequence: TGTGCCAGCAGTGCCGCCAGCGGGGGCTCCTACAATGAGCAGTTCTTC.